Listed below are T cell receptor beta chains from one sample, sequenced in a study of T cells in Graves' hyperthyroidism and ophthalmopathy. TCRdb analysed the multiplex PCR reads with MiXCR anew, one entry per CDR3 protein. Of around 210,000 distinct CDR3 sequences detected, around 16% appear once; the ten largest clones hold roughly 55%. Sequenced: blood. These receptors were collected from a woman between 45 and 60 years old with Graves' hyperthyroidism. CDR3s include the opening cysteine and the closing phenylalanine or tryptophan. The D gene is left open where the match is weak. Size values are once, few and many counts, or a class for expanded clones, and some rows have none.

v_call,clone_size,d_call,j_call,cdr3_nt,cdr3_aa
TRBV3-1,many,TRBD2,TRBJ2-1,TGTGCCAGCAGCCAAGATGCGGGAGGGGGCTCCTACAATGAGCAGTTCTTC,CASSQDAGGGSYNEQFF
TRBV27,many,TRBD1,TRBJ1-1,TGTGCCAGCCCGTCGACAGGGACCGACACTGAAGCTTTCTTT,CASPSTGTDTEAFF
TRBV29-1,many,TRBD1,TRBJ2-1,TGCAGCGTGGGGACAGGTTTTAAGGATGAGCAGTTCTTC,CSVGTGFKDEQFF
TRBV2,many,-,TRBJ2-7,TGTGCCAGCAGTGAAGAAAACCTTTTATACGAGCAGTACTTC,CASSEENLLYEQYF
TRBV7-8,-,TRBD1,TRBJ2-2,TGTGCCAGCAGATCCACAGGGGGTACCGGGGAGCTGTTTTTT,CASRSTGGTGELFF
TRBV12-3/TRBV12-4,many,TRBD1,TRBJ2-2,TGTGCCAGCAGTCTTCGACAGGGGGGAACCGGGGAGCTGTTTTTT,CASSLRQGGTGELFF
TRBV6-1,many,TRBD1,TRBJ1-2,TGTGCCAGCAGTGCCGAGACAGGGGGAAGCTACACCTTC,CASSAETGGSYTF
TRBV16,few,TRBD1,TRBJ1-2,TGTGCCAGCAGCCAAGATTTAACAGGGGGCTCTTATGGCTACACCTTC,CASSQDLTGGSYGYTF
TRBV29-1,-,TRBD1,TRBJ1-4,TGCAGCGCCCGGGACAGGGGGCGGGCTAATGAAAAACTGTTTTTT,CSARDRGRANEKLFF
TRBV10-3,many,-,TRBJ2-7,TGTGCCACCGAGGGGTACTCCTACGAGCAGTACTTC,CATEGYSYEQYF
TRBV20-1,many,TRBD2,TRBJ2-1,TGCAGTGCTGAACTGAGCGGGGCGCAGTTCTTC,CSAELSGAQFF
TRBV3-1,few,TRBD2,TRBJ2-7,TGTGCCAGCAGCCAAGTAAGGACTAGCGGGACCCCCTTATTCATGTACGAGCAGTACTTC,CASSQVRTSGTPLFMYEQYF
TRBV6-1,many,-,TRBJ2-1,TGTGCCAGCGCCTCTCCCCTCCATGAGCAGTTCTTC,CASASPLHEQFF
TRBV20-1,-,-,TRBJ2-1,TGCAGTGCTAGAGATCAACTCCCAAATGAGCAGTTCTTC,CSARDQLPNEQFF
TRBV3-1,many,-,TRBJ1-1,TGTGCCAGCAGCCAGCCAGGTACGAACACTGAAGCTTTCTTT,CASSQPGTNTEAFF
TRBV5-1,many,-,TRBJ2-3,TGTGCCAGCAGTCTCGGGGCAGATACGCAGTATTTT,CASSLGADTQYF
TRBV5-1,-,-,TRBJ1-1,TGCGCCAGCAGCTTGGCTGCGGGGCTTGGAGTGAACACTGAAGCTTTCTTT,CASSLAAGLGVNTEAFF
TRBV11-3,few,TRBD1,TRBJ2-2,TGTGCCAGCAGACCGGGACAGGGTGGGAGCACCGGGGAGCTGTTTTTT,CASRPGQGGSTGELFF
TRBV11-1,many,-,TRBJ2-7,TGTGCCAGCAGCTTATTGACGGTTGGGGCCTACGAGCAGTACTTC,CASSLLTVGAYEQYF
TRBV5-1,many,TRBD2,TRBJ2-5,TGCGCCAGCAGCCTGACTAGCGGGAGGGAGACCCAGTACTTC,CASSLTSGRETQYF
TRBV6-5,-,TRBD2,TRBJ2-5,TGTGCCAGCAGTTATGCGGGAGCGGAGACCCAGTACTTC,CASSYAGAETQYF
TRBV7-3,many,-,TRBJ2-1,TGTGCCAGCAGCCCTTCGTTTGGCGTCGGCAATGAGCAGTTCTTC,CASSPSFGVGNEQFF
TRBV28,-,TRBD2,TRBJ2-5,TGTGCCAGCAGTTTACCGTCTAGCGGGCAAGAGACCCAGTACTTC,CASSLPSSGQETQYF
TRBV20-1,-,TRBD2,TRBJ2-4,TGCAGTGCTAGGGTTAGCGGGGGTGATTTGAACATTCAGTACTTC,CSARVSGGDLNIQYF
TRBV18,-,-,TRBJ2-6,TGTGCCAGCTCACCACCGGGGAGCTCTGGGGCCAACGTCCTGACTTTC,CASSPPGSSGANVLTF
TRBV3-1,many,-,TRBJ2-1,TGTGCCAGCAGCTCCTCCCGGGTACTCTCCTACAATGAGCAGTTCTTC,CASSSSRVLSYNEQFF
TRBV28,many,TRBD1,TRBJ2-7,TGTGCCAGCAGTTCCCGGGACAGATATACCTACGAGCAGTACTTC,CASSSRDRYTYEQYF
TRBV10-2,few,TRBD1,TRBJ1-4,TGCACCAGCAACCAACAGGGGGGAATGGGTAATGAAAAACTGTTTTTT,CTSNQQGGMGNEKLFF
TRBV15,few,-,TRBJ2-3,TGTGCCACCAGCAGAGACGGAAGGCAGGGTGGCGATACGCAGTATTTT,CATSRDGRQGGDTQYF
TRBV29-1,many,-,TRBJ1-1,TGCAGCGTTGAAGGGGGGGTAAACACTGAAGCTTTCTTT,CSVEGGVNTEAFF
TRBV18,-,-,TRBJ1-3,TGTGCCAGCTCGCCAGACGGGACGATAGGAAACACCATATATTTT,CASSPDGTIGNTIYF
TRBV5-1,many,-,TRBJ2-7,TGCGCCAGCAGCTTCCGGGACGAGCAGTACTTC,CASSFRDEQYF
TRBV7-3,-,TRBD2,TRBJ2-1,TGTGCCAGCAGCCAAGGAGTGACTAGCGGGCTGGGTGAGCAGTTCTTC,CASSQGVTSGLGEQFF
TRBV10-2,-,TRBD1,TRBJ1-2,TGCGCCAGCAGTCTCCTGGGACAGGGGGACTATGGCTACACCTTC,CASSLLGQGDYGYTF
TRBV6-1,-,TRBD2,TRBJ2-5,TGTGCCAGCAGCGGCGACAAACTAGCGGGAAGTGAGACCCAGTACTTC,CASSGDKLAGSETQYF
TRBV12-3/TRBV12-4,-,-,TRBJ2-1,TGTGCCAGCAGTTTTCGAGGCGGGCAGTTCTTC,CASSFRGGQFF
TRBV27,few,-,TRBJ2-7,TGTGCCAGCAGTTCTGGGGCCAACCTCTACGAGCAGTACTTC,CASSSGANLYEQYF
TRBV6-1,many,TRBD2,TRBJ2-1,TGTGCCAGCAGTCAGGGACTAGCGGGTGCCAATGAGCAGTTCTTC,CASSQGLAGANEQFF
TRBV10-3,many,TRBD1,TRBJ1-1,TGTGCCATCAGTGTGACAGGGTCGGAGACTGAAGCTTTCTTT,CAISVTGSETEAFF
TRBV5-1,-,TRBD2,TRBJ2-3,TGCGCCAGCAGCCAAGGACTAGCGGGAGGGCGTGATACGCAGTATTTT,CASSQGLAGGRDTQYF
TRBV9,few,-,TRBJ1-1,TGTGCCAGCAGCGTAGCTGGGGCACAGAACACTGAAGCTTTCTTT,CASSVAGAQNTEAFF
TRBV11-2,-,TRBD1,TRBJ2-1,TGTGGTACAGGGGGCAGTGGCTACAATGAGCAGTTCTTC,CGTGGSGYNEQFF
TRBV5-1,few,TRBD2,TRBJ2-7,TGCGCCAGCAGCTGGACTAGCGGGAACTACGAGCAGTACTTC,CASSWTSGNYEQYF
TRBV24-1,-,-,TRBJ2-2,TGTGCCACCAGTGATGCACAGGCGAACACCGGGGAGCTGTTTTTT,CATSDAQANTGELFF
TRBV7-2,many,-,TRBJ1-2,TGTGCCAGCAGCTTTCCCTATGGCTACACCTTC,CASSFPYGYTF
TRBV30,-,TRBD2,TRBJ2-1,TGTGCCTGGAGAGCGACTAGCGGGATGGGGCAGTTCTTC,CAWRATSGMGQFF
TRBV27,many,-,TRBJ2-6,TGTGCCAGCAGTTCTCCCCAGCTCTCTGGGGCCAACGTCCTGACTTTC,CASSSPQLSGANVLTF
TRBV12-5,-,-,TRBJ1-4,TGTGCTAGTGGTTTGGGGCAGTTTGGAACTAATGAAAAACTGTCTTTT,CASGLGQFGTNEKLSF
TRBV20-1,many,TRBD1,TRBJ2-6,TGCAGTGCTAGGGGACAGGGGGCAAGTAGCGTCCTGACTTTC,CSARGQGASSVLTF
TRBV28,many,-,TRBJ2-1,TGTGCCAGCAGTCCGGGCTCCCTGTACAATGAGCAGTTCTTC,CASSPGSLYNEQFF
TRBV7-9,many,-,TRBJ2-7,TGTGCCAGCAGCTTAGACGGACAGCAGTACTTC,CASSLDGQQYF
TRBV30,few,-,TRBJ1-2,TGTGCCTGGAACCCCGGGACCCCCTATGGCTACACCTTC,CAWNPGTPYGYTF
TRBV5-1,few,TRBD1,TRBJ1-1,TGCGCCAGCAGCTTTGACAGGGGTAGTTATGAAGCTTTCTTT,CASSFDRGSYEAFF
TRBV7-2,-,-,TRBJ1-1,TGTGCCAGCAGCTTACAACCGGGACGGCCGTTGAACACTGAAGCTTTCTTT,CASSLQPGRPLNTEAFF
TRBV14,-,-,TRBJ2-3,TGTGCCAGCAGCCAAATTCTCGACGCTCCAGATACGCAGTATTTT,CASSQILDAPDTQYF
TRBV2,-,-,TRBJ1-2,TGTGCCAGCAGCGCCATACAATCAAAAATAACGAAAGGCTACACCTTC,CASSAIQSKITKGYTF
TRBV12-3/TRBV12-4,many,TRBD1,TRBJ2-5,TGTGCCAGCAGTTCCGACCGGGACAGCTACCAAGAGACCCAGTACTTC,CASSSDRDSYQETQYF
TRBV27,few,TRBD2,TRBJ2-7,TGTGCCAGCAGTTTTCGGGAGGGTTGGTACGAGCAGTACTTC,CASSFREGWYEQYF
TRBV20-1,few,TRBD2,TRBJ2-1,TGCAGTGCTAGAGGAATGGCGGGAGCTTTCAATGAGCAGTTCTTC,CSARGMAGAFNEQFF